Each of the 2 T cell receptor beta chains below was sequenced from the same sample in a study of T cell repertoires in cytomegalovirus infection. Their antigens are not known. TCRdb analysed the reads with MiXCR anew, one entry per CDR3 protein. Of some 320,000 distinct CDR3 sequences in the sample, 25% to 30% were seen once. The sample consisted of cultured PBMCs, taken from culture after CMV antigen stimulation. These receptors were taken from a human donor in good health (CMV status not recorded). Some clones in this sample may be carry-over from other donors' samples.

The table lists this clonotype with a few counts. The chain links TRBV11-2 to TRBJ1-6; tentative D call: TRBD1 (5 bases). With 0 bases removed from V and 10 bases from J, the gap between germline ends came to 10 bases. This CDR3 is built from 14 residues. Germline-derived CDR1 and CDR2 are SGHAT and FQNNGV. The CDR3 DNA follows: TGTGCCAGCAGCTTAGAACGGGGGTACTCACCCCTCCACTTT. It specifies CASSLERGYSPLHF.

V usage is TRBV7-3 and J usage is TRBJ2-3, with TRBD2 matching over 11 bases. The trim removed 1 base at V and 1 base at J, leaving 13 bases unmatched. The CDR3 is made up of 20 amino acids. In germline, CDR1 is SGHTA, CDR2 FQGTGA. For the CDR3, the DNA is TGTGCCAGCAGCTTAAACCTCCACGACTATAGCGGGAGGGGCACAGATACGCAGTATTTT. Translation gives CASSLNLHDYSGRGTDTQYF.